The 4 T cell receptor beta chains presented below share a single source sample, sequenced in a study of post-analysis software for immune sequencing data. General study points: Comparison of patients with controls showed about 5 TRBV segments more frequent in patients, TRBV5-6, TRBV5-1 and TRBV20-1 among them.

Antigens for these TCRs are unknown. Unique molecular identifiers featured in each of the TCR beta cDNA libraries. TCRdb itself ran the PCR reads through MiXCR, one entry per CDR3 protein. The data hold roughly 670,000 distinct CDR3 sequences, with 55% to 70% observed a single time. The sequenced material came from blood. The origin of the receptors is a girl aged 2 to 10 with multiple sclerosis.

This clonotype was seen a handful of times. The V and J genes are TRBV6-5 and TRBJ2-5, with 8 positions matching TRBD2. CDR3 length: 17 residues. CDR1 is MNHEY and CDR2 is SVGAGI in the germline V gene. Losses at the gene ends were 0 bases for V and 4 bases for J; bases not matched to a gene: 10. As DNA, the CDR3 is TGTGCCAGCAGTTACTCTATTTCGGTAGCGGGATCAGAGACCCAGTACTTC. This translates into CASSYSISVAGSETQYF.

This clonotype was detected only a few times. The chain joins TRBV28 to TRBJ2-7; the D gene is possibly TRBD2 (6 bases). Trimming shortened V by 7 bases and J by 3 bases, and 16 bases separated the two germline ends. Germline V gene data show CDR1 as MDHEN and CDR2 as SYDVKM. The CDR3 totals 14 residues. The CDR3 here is CASKPGTGGYEQYF. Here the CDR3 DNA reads TGTGCCAGCAAACCCGGGACTGGGGGCTACGAGCAGTACTTC.

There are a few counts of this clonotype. In DNA, the CDR3 is TGTGCCATCAGTGAGTCGAGGCAGCACTATGGCTACACCTTC. Translating it yields CAISESRQHYGYTF. The chain couples TRBV10-3 to TRBJ1-2, with unresolved D. V was shortened by 0 bases and J by 3 bases, with 8 bases between the two germline ends. Germline V lookup: CDR1 ENHRY, CDR2 SYGVKD. This CDR3 comprises 14 residues.

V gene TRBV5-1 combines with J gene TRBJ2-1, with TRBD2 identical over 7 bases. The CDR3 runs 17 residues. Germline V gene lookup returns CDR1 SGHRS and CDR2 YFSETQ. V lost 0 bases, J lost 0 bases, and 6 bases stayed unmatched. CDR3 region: CASSLAGGRNSYNEQFF. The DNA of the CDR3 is TGCGCCAGCAGCTTGGCGGGGGGACGGAACTCCTACAATGAGCAGTTCTTC.